What follows are 12 T cell receptor beta chains derived from one specimen sequenced in a study of blood T cell repertoires in COVID-19. Some clones are missing from TCRdb's copy, which holds only in-frame ones; the method was immunoSEQ multiplex PCR. The profile shows 100,000 to 120,000 clones, around 90% of them singletons. Material: peripheral blood. The source is a woman in her 50s with acute or convalescent COVID-19.

The chain combines TRBV28 with TRBJ2-7; weak D call: TRBD1 (6 bases). From germline, CDR1 is MDHEN and CDR2 SYDVKM. The CDR3 runs to 15 residues. The V and J ends lost 5 bases and 2 bases respectively, with 16 bases between them. The CDR3 loop is CASSPPNRAPYEQYF. CDR3 in DNA: TGTGCCAGCAGTCCACCCAACAGGGCCCCCTACGAGCAGTACTTC.

This clone was detected only a few times. V usage is TRBV5-4 and J usage is TRBJ2-3; a weak D match, TRBD2 (7 bases). Between the trimmed V and J ends, which lost 9 bases and 3 bases, there was a span of 20 bases. The CDR3 is 15 residues long. The germline CDR1 and CDR2 sequences are SGHNT and YYREEE (reference sequence). CDR3 sequence: CATNAGGRETDTQYF. In DNA form, the CDR3 reads TGTGCCACCAACGCCGGGGGGCGGGAGACAGATACGCAGTATTTT.

The gene calls are TRBV7-9 and TRBJ1-2; 9 bases line up with TRBD1. V was clipped by 5 bases and J by 1 base; unmatched bases: 5. CDR1 and CDR2 from the germline V gene are SEHNR and FQNEAQ (reference sequence). The CDR3 sequence is 15 residues long. This CDR3 is CASSRGQGNNYGYTF. DNA for the CDR3: TGTGCCAGCAGCCGTGGACAGGGGAATAACTATGGCTACACCTTC.

J is TRBJ2-1 and V is TRBV6-5, with TRBD2 matching over 9 bases. The CDR3 is made up of 12 amino acids. With 0 bases clipped from V and 15 bases from J, the junction kept 3 bases outside the gene matches. Germline assignment: CDR1 MNHEY and CDR2 SVGAGI. The DNA for the CDR3 is TGTGCCAGCAGTTACTCCGGCGGGAGGGTGTTCTTC. Protein: CASSYSGGRVFF.

The chain recombines TRBV25-1 with TRBJ2-3; no clear D. Looked up from germline, CDR1 is MGHDK and CDR2 is SYGVNS. The CDR3 loop spans 15 amino acids. The V and J ends lost 3 bases and 0 bases respectively, with 10 bases between them. Here the CDR3 DNA reads TGTGCCAGCAGTGACCTTCTAACTAGCACAGATACGCAGTATTTT. Translated: CASSDLLTSTDTQYF.

This chain uses TRBV7-2 with TRBJ2-2, with 8 bases fitting TRBD2. CDR1 and CDR2 (germline): SGHTA, FQGNSA. Unmatched junction bases numbered 6, after V lost 2 bases and J lost 7 bases. The CDR3 runs 15 residues. CDR3 sequence: CASSLTRLANGELFF. The CDR3 coding sequence is TGTGCCAGCAGCTTAACGCGACTAGCGAACGGGGAGCTGTTTTTT.

The V gene is TRBV2, the J gene TRBJ2-1; D possibly corresponds to TRBD2 (6 bases). The V gene's germline CDR1 is SNHLY and CDR2 FYNNEI. This CDR3 has 15 residues. Trimming removed 6 bases at V and 6 bases at J, with 18 bases between. The DNA for the CDR3 is TGTGCCAGCAGAGAGACTAGAAGATTGTCCAATGAGCAGTTCTTC. This codes for CASRETRRLSNEQFF.

The chain couples TRBV28 to TRBJ2-7, with D tentatively TRBD1 (7 bases). Germline loops: CDR1 MDHEN, CDR2 SYDVKM. Trimming removed 5 bases from V and 1 base from J, with 15 bases in between. The CDR3 sequence is 15 residues long. The CDR3 spells CASSPPGDRSYEQYF. CDR3 bases: TGTGCCAGCAGTCCCCCGGGGGACAGATCCTACGAGCAGTACTTC.

This clone was observed once. The J gene is TRBJ2-1, the V gene TRBV27, with TRBD1 matching 7 bases. CDR3 length: 15 amino acids. The germline V gene encodes CDR1 MNHEY and CDR2 SMNVEV (reference sequence). The junction had 4 bases not matched to a gene; V was cut back by 5 bases and J by 0 bases. This CDR3 is CASSQRTGSYNEQFF. The CDR3 DNA sequence: TGTGCCAGCAGTCAAAGGACAGGCTCCTACAATGAGCAGTTCTTC.

The CDR3 is CAISVLDSTGELFF. The CDR3, as DNA: TGTGCCATCAGTGTCCTTGACAGCACCGGGGAGCTGTTTTTT. The J gene is TRBJ2-2, the V gene TRBV10-3, with D tentatively TRBD1 (5 bases). The CDR3 extends over 14 amino acids. Germline assignment: CDR1 ENHRY and CDR2 SYGVKD. V lost 4 bases to trimming and J lost 4 bases, with 10 bases between them.

The CDR3 here is CASSLGLGEDTQYF. The CDR3 DNA is TGCGCCAGCAGCTTGGGACTAGGGGAAGATACGCAGTATTTT. The V gene is TRBV5-1, the J gene TRBJ2-3, with D possibly TRBD2 on 6 matching bases. V gave up 0 bases and J gave up 5 bases, with 10 bases separating them. The CDR3 has 14 residues. Germline assignment: CDR1 SGHRS and CDR2 YFSETQ.

A few counts support this clone. The chain couples TRBV5-1 to TRBJ2-1; 12 nucleotides line up with TRBD2. The germline CDR1 and CDR2 sequences are SGHRS and YFSETQ. The trim removed 0 bases at V and 6 bases at J, leaving 7 bases unmatched. CDR3 length equals 17 residues. In nucleotides, the CDR3 is TGCGCCAGCAGCTTGGCCCAGACTAGCGGGAGCGGCAATGAGCAGTTCTTC. Protein: CASSLAQTSGSGNEQFF. The whole variable domain, remainder taken from reference TRBV5-1 and TRBJ2-1, is KAGVTQTPRYLIKTRGQQVTLSCSPISGHRSVSWYQQTPGQGLQFLFEYFSETQRNKGNFPGRFSGRQFSNSRSEMNVSTLELGDSALYLCASSLAQTSGSGNEQFFGPGTRLTVL.